The 27 T cell receptor beta chains reported below all come from one sample, sequenced in a study of cytomegalovirus exposure and HLA in healthy donors. Primers: 60 Vbeta forward and 13 Jbeta reverse. TCRdb's table, derived via immunoSEQ multiplex PCR, lists solely in-frame clones and lacks some. This table has 150,000 to 200,000 clones, 60% to 80% appearing once. Sequenced input: PBMCs. Receptors were obtained from a man aged 60 to 75 in good health and CMV-seronegative.

Details on this clone: Other DNA sequences from this sample encode an identical CDR3 as well. The V gene is TRBV5-1, the J gene TRBJ1-2; 7 nucleotides match TRBD1. Germline assignment: CDR1 SGHRS and CDR2 YFSETQ. The CDR3 runs to 14 residues. V gave up 3 bases and J gave up 0 bases; unmatched junction bases: 2. The CDR3 DNA follows: TGCGCCAGCAGCTCCGGACAGGCTAACTATGGCTACACCTTC. It yields the protein CASSSGQANYGYTF.

The chain is built from TRBV7-3 and TRBJ2-2; 10 bases match TRBD2. Germline-derived CDR1 and CDR2 are SGHTA and FQGTGA. V dropped 4 bases and J dropped 4; count of bases not matched to a gene: 3. This CDR3 contains 15 residues. The CDR3 DNA reads as TGTGCCAGCAGCTCGACTAGCGGGTCCACCGGGGAGCTGTTTTTT. This encodes CASSSTSGSTGELFF.

The V and J genes are TRBV7-9 and TRBJ2-7; D is perhaps TRBD2 (7 bases). This CDR3 is 16 amino acids long. Trimming shortened V by 5 bases and J by 3 bases, and 20 bases separated the two germline ends. Germline loops: CDR1 SEHNR, CDR2 FQNEAQ (reference sequence). CDR3: CASSGGDTLNIYEQYF. CDR3 coding DNA: TGTGCCAGCAGCGGGGGGGACACCTTAAATATCTACGAGCAGTACTTC.

The genes are TRBV19 and TRBJ1-2; tentative D call: TRBD1 (6 bases). CDR1 is LNHDA and CDR2 is SQIVND in the germline V gene (reference sequence). The V and J ends lost 3 bases and 2 bases respectively, with 10 bases between them. The CDR3 runs 14 residues. This CDR3 reads CASSIPTGNYGYTF. The CDR3 DNA is TGTGCCAGTAGTATCCCGACAGGCAACTATGGCTACACCTTC. Full variable domain (missing parts from reference TRBV19 and TRBJ1-2): DGGITQSPKYLFRKEGQNVTLSCEQNLNHDAMYWYRQDPGQGLRLIYYSQIVNDFQKGDIAEGYSVSREKKESFPLTVTSAQKNPTAFYLCASSIPTGNYGYTFGSGTRLTVV.

This clone occurred a few times. The chain combines TRBV7-8 with TRBJ1-2; D is perhaps TRBD1 (6 bases). V lost 5 bases to trimming and J lost 3 bases, with 13 bases between them. CDR3 size: 14 residues. CDR1 and CDR2 (germline): SGHVS, FQNEAQ. CDR3 nucleotides: TGTGCCAGCAGCGTCGGACAGCTTTACTATGGCTACACCTTC. It translates to CASSVGQLYYGYTF.

The chain's CDR3 is CASSSQTGNEKLFF. The DNA for the CDR3 is TGTGCCAGCAGCTCCCAGACAGGGAATGAAAAACTGTTTTTT. The rearrangement links TRBV7-9 to TRBJ1-4; 7 nucleotides match TRBD1. V shed 4 bases and J 5 bases; nucleotides not matched to a gene: 4. The CDR3 length is 14 residues. Germline V gene data show CDR1 as SEHNR and CDR2 as FQNEAQ (reference sequence).

V usage is TRBV23-1 and J usage is TRBJ1-3; the match to TRBD1 covers 7 bases. TRBV23-1 has ORF status, its function being uncertain. The CDR3 spans 16 residues. V trimming: 4 bases; J trimming: 8 bases; junction bases outside the gene matches: 14. In DNA form, the CDR3 reads TGCGCCAGCAGTCCTGAACAGGGGCGGATCTCGGACACCATATATTTT. Translation gives CASSPEQGRISDTIYF.

The chain is built from TRBV27 and TRBJ2-3; 9 positions match TRBD2. The germline CDR1 and CDR2 sequences are MNHEY and SMNVEV (reference sequence). V dropped 3 bases and J dropped 2; count of bases not matched to a gene: 6. This CDR3 contains 16 residues. CDR3 region: CASSFSLAGYTDTQYF. In DNA form, the CDR3 reads TGTGCCAGCAGTTTCAGCCTAGCGGGGTACACAGATACGCAGTATTTT.

A few counts support this clone. The V gene is TRBV7-9, the J gene TRBJ1-5; 8 nucleotides line up with TRBD1. The V gene's germline CDR1 is SEHNR and CDR2 FQNEAQ (reference sequence). CDR3 length equals 14 residues. The V gene end was trimmed by 3 bases and the J gene end by 5 bases; junction bases not matched to a gene: 3. The CDR3 DNA sequence: TGTGCCAGCAGCTTCACGACAGGGGATCAGCCCCAGCATTTT. This encodes CASSFTTGDQPQHF.

The rearrangement uses TRBV2 and TRBJ2-5; a weak D match, TRBD1 (5 bases). V lost 3 bases and J lost 3, with 8 bases in between. The CDR3 contains 13 residues. Germline V gene sequence: CDR1 SNHLY, CDR2 FYNNEI. CDR3 in DNA: TGTGCCAGCAGTGACGGCAGGGAAGAGACCCAGTACTTC. It yields the protein CASSDGREETQYF.

The chain uses TRBV6-5 and TRBJ1-1; D is perhaps TRBD1 (5 bases). The germline V and J ends were trimmed by 5 bases and 1 base, with 14 bases remaining between them. Per the germline V gene, CDR1 is MNHEY and CDR2 is SVGAGI. The CDR3 covers 15 residues. The CDR3 is CASSGQQVRNTEAFF. Here the CDR3 DNA reads TGTGCCAGCAGTGGGCAACAGGTACGGAACACTGAAGCTTTCTTT.

This sequence joins TRBV5-6 and TRBJ1-5, with 10 bases lining up with TRBD1. The length of the CDR3 is 16 residues. J gave up 4 bases and V 3 bases, and 7 bases lay outside the gene matches. Germline V gene lookup returns CDR1 SGHDT and CDR2 YYEEEE. For the CDR3, the DNA is TGTGCCAGCAGCTCCCGGGACAGGGGATGGAATCAGCCCCAGCATTTT. Its protein product is CASSSRDRGWNQPQHF.

This sequence joins TRBV30 and TRBJ1-1; TRBD1 might be the D (5 bases). The germline V gene encodes CDR1 GTSNPN and CDR2 SVGIG (reference sequence). With 0 bases removed from V and 1 base from J, the gap between germline ends came to 9 bases. This CDR3 spans 14 amino acids. The CDR3 sequence: CAWSVGAANTEAFF. As DNA, the CDR3 is TGTGCCTGGAGTGTTGGGGCGGCGAACACTGAAGCTTTCTTT. Combining the CDR3 with reference TRBV30 and TRBJ1-1 gives the whole variable domain SQTIHQWPATLVQPVGSPLSLECTVEGTSNPNLYWYRQAAGRGLQLLFYSVGIGQISSEVPQNLSASRPQDRQFILSSKKLLLSDSGFYLCAWSVGAANTEAFFGQGTRLTVV.

The chain recombines TRBV9 with TRBJ1-2, with 8 positions matching TRBD1. With 0 bases clipped from V and 6 bases from J, the junction kept 16 bases outside the gene matches. Per germline, CDR1 SGDLS and CDR2 YYNGEE. This CDR3 comprises 18 residues. The CDR3 protein is CASSVELLGAGGANGYTF. The CDR3 DNA reads TGTGCCAGCAGCGTAGAATTATTGGGGGCAGGGGGCGCGAATGGCTACACCTTC.

This chain uses TRBV6-5 with TRBJ2-1; D is possibly TRBD1 (5 bases). CDR1 and CDR2 (germline): MNHEY, SVGAGI. The CDR3 sequence is 13 residues long. Trimming took 6 bases from V and 5 from J, leaving 11 bases between them. The CDR3 sequence is CASSPPGNNEQFF. CDR3 bases: TGTGCCAGCAGCCCCCCAGGGAACAATGAGCAGTTCTTC.

V is TRBV5-1 and J is TRBJ2-5; 9 nucleotides align to TRBD1. The CDR3 length is 14 residues. The ends lost 4 bases at V and 4 bases at J; junction bases unmatched: 5. Germline V gives CDR1 SGHRS, CDR2 YFSETQ. For the CDR3, the DNA is TGCGCCAGCAGCAAACAGGGGGCAGGAGAGACCCAGTACTTC. Its translation: CASSKQGAGETQYF.

This clone has just a few counts. The rearrangement joins TRBV18 to TRBJ1-1, with 9 bases matching TRBD1. V shed 2 bases, J shed 8 bases, and the junction held 6 bases outside the gene matches. From germline, CDR1 is KGHSH and CDR2 LQKENI. The CDR3 is made up of 14 amino acids. CDR3 in DNA: TGTGCCAGCTCACCAGGGGTGGGACAGGGCGAAGCTTTCTTT. It specifies CASSPGVGQGEAFF.

The CDR3 sequence is CASFQAALQETQYF. The CDR3 DNA follows: TGTGCCAGCTTCCAGGCCGCCCTCCAAGAGACCCAGTACTTC. The chain carries TRBV7-8 and TRBJ2-5; D unclear. The CDR3 extends over 14 amino acids. V was cut by 8 bases and J by 1 base, with 14 bases left in between. In germline, CDR1 is SGHVS, CDR2 FQNEAQ.

The V call is TRBV5-4, the J call TRBJ1-2; D not resolved. This CDR3 is built from 13 residues. V lost 1 base to trimming and J lost 7 bases, with 11 bases between them. CDR1 is SGHNT, CDR2 YYREEE, per germline (reference sequence). As DNA, the CDR3 is TGTGCCAGCAGCTTGACCGGGGTGGGTGGCTACACCTTC. Protein product: CASSLTGVGGYTF. Full variable domain (rest looked up from reference TRBV5-4 and TRBJ1-2): ETGVTQSPTHLIKTRGQQVTLRCSSQSGHNTVSWYQQALGQGPQFIFQYYREEENGRGNFPPRFSGLQFPNYSSELNVNALELDDSALYLCASSLTGVGGYTFGSGTRLTVV.

A few counts support this clone. This CDR3 is CASSILFGGFYGYTF. DNA of the CDR3: TGTGCCAGTAGTATTTTATTTGGGGGCTTCTATGGCTACACCTTC. The chain combines TRBV19 with TRBJ1-2; a weak D match, TRBD1 (6 bases). CDR3 length: 15 residues. V was trimmed by 3 bases and J by 4 bases, leaving 15 bases between them. In germline, CDR1 is LNHDA, CDR2 SQIVND (reference sequence).

The V and J genes are TRBV14 and TRBJ1-1, with 10 nucleotides matching TRBD1. The V gene's germline CDR1 is SGHDN and CDR2 FVKESK. The V and J ends lost 3 bases and 3 bases, in that order; junction bases with no gene match: 4. The CDR3 runs to 15 residues. CDR3 sequence (DNA): TGTGCCAGCAGCCAGAGGACAGGGGGGGACACTGAAGCTTTCTTT. Translated: CASSQRTGGDTEAFF.

This chain links TRBV5-1 with TRBJ1-2, with D maybe TRBD1 (5 bases). CDR1 is SGHRS and CDR2 is YFSETQ in the germline V gene. The germline V and J ends were trimmed by 1 base and 7 bases, with 17 bases remaining between them. The CDR3 is 15 amino acids. The chain's CDR3 is CASSLSRVDTGGYTF. Written as DNA, the CDR3 is TGCGCCAGCAGCTTGAGTCGGGTGGATACAGGTGGCTACACCTTC.

CDR3 bases: TGTGCCAGTGGAGATGCTTACGAGCAGTACTTC. Translation gives CASGDAYEQYF. J is TRBJ2-7 and V is TRBV2, with unresolved D. Germline V gene sequence: CDR1 SNHLY, CDR2 FYNNEI. The V end was cut by 9 bases, the J end by 4 bases, with 10 bases between. This CDR3 contains 11 residues.

The rearrangement joins TRBV5-1 to TRBJ2-1; 10 bases map to TRBD2. The ends lost 4 bases at V and 8 bases at J; junction bases unmatched: 12. CDR1 SGHRS and CDR2 YFSETQ come from the germline V gene. The CDR3 has 16 amino acids. The CDR3, as DNA: TGCGCCAGCAGCCTCCTAGCGGGGGAACTGGTGGATGAGCAGTTCTTC. Residues: CASSLLAGELVDEQFF.

V is TRBV6-1 and J is TRBJ2-5, with 8 bases aligning to TRBD1. CDR3 size: 15 residues. The germline V gene has CDR1 MNHNS and CDR2 SASEGT. Unmatched junction bases numbered 13, after V lost 8 bases and J lost 5 bases. The CDR3, as DNA: TGTGCCAGCGGGCCGCAGGGGGCATTTTCGGAGACCCAGTACTTC. Amino acids: CASGPQGAFSETQYF.

The chain couples TRBV9 to TRBJ2-1; tentative D call: TRBD2 (5 bases). The length of the CDR3 is 14 residues. Trimming shortened V by 1 base and J by 1 base, and 6 bases separated the two germline ends. Germline V CDR1 and CDR2: SGDLS, YYNGEE. The CDR3, as DNA: TGTGCCAGCAGCGTACGGGGTTCCTACAATGAGCAGTTCTTC. Its translation: CASSVRGSYNEQFF. Filled out from reference TRBV9 and TRBJ2-1, the complete variable domain reads DSGVTQTPKHLITATGQRVTLRCSPRSGDLSVYWYQQSLDQGLQFLIQYYNGEERAKGNILERFSAQQFPDLHSELNLSSLELGDSALYFCASSVRGSYNEQFFGPGTRLTVL.

V usage is TRBV16 and J usage is TRBJ2-7, with D possibly matching TRBD1 (5 bases). Germline CDR1 KGHSY, CDR2 FQNENV. Trimming pared 0 bases from V and 0 bases from J, leaving 24 bases between. This CDR3 has 20 amino acids. For the CDR3, the DNA is TGTGCCAGCAGCCAATCACTCTGGACAAGGCCCTCCAGAGGCTCCTACGAGCAGTACTTC. Its translation is CASSQSLWTRPSRGSYEQYF. Based on the CDR3 plus reference TRBV16 and TRBJ2-7, the full variable domain is GEEVAQTPKHLVRGEGQKAKLYCAPIKGHSYVFWYQQVLKNEFKFLISFQNENVFDETGMPKERFSAKCLPNSPCSLEIQATKLEDSAVYFCASSQSLWTRPSRGSYEQYFGPGTRLTVT.